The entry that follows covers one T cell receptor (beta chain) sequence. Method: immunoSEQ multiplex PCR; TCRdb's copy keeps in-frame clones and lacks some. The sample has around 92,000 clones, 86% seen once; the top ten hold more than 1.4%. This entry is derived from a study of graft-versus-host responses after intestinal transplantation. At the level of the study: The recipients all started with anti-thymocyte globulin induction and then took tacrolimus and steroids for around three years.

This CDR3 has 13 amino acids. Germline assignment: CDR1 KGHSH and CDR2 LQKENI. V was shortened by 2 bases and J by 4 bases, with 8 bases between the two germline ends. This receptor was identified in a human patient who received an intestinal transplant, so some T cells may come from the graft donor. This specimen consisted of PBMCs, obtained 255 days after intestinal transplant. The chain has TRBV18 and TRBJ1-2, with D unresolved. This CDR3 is CASSPAGSYGYTF. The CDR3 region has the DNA TGTGCCAGCTCACCAGCAGGATCCTATGGCTACACCTTC.